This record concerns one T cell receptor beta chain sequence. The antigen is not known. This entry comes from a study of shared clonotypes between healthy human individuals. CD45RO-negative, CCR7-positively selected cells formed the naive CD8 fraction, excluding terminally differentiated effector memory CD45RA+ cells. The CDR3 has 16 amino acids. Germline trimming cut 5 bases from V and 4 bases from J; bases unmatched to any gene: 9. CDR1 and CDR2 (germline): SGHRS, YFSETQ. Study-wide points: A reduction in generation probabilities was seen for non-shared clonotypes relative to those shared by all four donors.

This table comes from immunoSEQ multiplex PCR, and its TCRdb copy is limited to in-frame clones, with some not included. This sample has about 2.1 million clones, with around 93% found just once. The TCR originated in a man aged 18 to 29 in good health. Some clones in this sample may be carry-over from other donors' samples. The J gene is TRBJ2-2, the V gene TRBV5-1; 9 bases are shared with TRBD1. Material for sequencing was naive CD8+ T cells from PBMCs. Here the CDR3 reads CASSPEGTGRTGELFF. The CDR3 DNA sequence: TGCGCCAGCAGTCCAGAAGGGACAGGGCGCACCGGGGAGCTGTTTTTT.